This T cell receptor beta chain stems from a study of control samples from healthy donors and cancer patients. V lost 2 bases and J lost 7, with 9 bases in between. This CDR3 has 13 residues. The germline V gene has CDR1 MNHNS and CDR2 SASEGT. Profiling relied on immunoSEQ multiplex PCR, and the TCRdb table lists in-frame clones only, not all of them. Here the sample spans 100,000 to 150,000 clones, over 75% being singletons. The chain couples TRBV6-1 to TRBJ2-1; possible D gene TRBD2, 6 bases. The sample comprised blood. The receptor comes from a man in his forties or fifties in good health. The CDR3 here is CASSETSYNEQFF. The CDR3 DNA sequence: TGTGCCAGCAGTGAAACTAGCTATAATGAGCAGTTCTTC.